This TCR beta chain was recovered during a study of T cell repertoires and HLA-DP antigens. Whole-study results and caveats: Average cumulative frequency of previously undetected clones was roughly 34% against one allele and 45% to 65% against the other. Sorted CD137+ clonality was 0.35 to 0.5 for both alloantigens, versus approximately 0.04 pre-culture.

The CDR3 runs 15 residues. Trimming at V came to 4 bases and at J to 7 bases, leaving 7 bases not matched to a gene. Germline CDR1 is SGHDT and CDR2 is YYEEEE. A single count supports this clone. Its specificity is unknown. Each pre-culture CD4+ sample aimed for hundreds of thousands of T cell genomes at deep resolution. Clones were sequenced by immunoSEQ multiplex PCR, and TCRdb holds only the in-frame ones, with some missing. Here the sample spans about 110,000 clones, about 91% being singletons. The sequenced sample consisted of CD4+ T cells from PBMCs. The origin of this receptor is a woman aged 18-29 years in good health and CMV-seronegative. The chain recombines TRBV5-6 with TRBJ2-1; TRBD1 aligns across 11 bases. The CDR3 DNA is TGTGCCAGCAGCCCAGGACAGGGGGCGCGGAATGAGCAGTTCTTC. Its protein is CASSPGQGARNEQFF. The full variable domain, completed using reference TRBV5-6 and TRBJ2-1, is DAGVTQSPTHLIKTRGQQVTLRCSPKSGHDTVSWYQQALGQGPQFIFQYYEEEERQRGNFPDRFSGHQFPNYSSELNVNALLLGDSALYLCASSPGQGARNEQFFGPGTRLTVL.